The 10 T cell receptor beta chains below were found in one sample sequenced in a study of T cells in localized non-small cell lung cancer. TCRdb's copy holds only in-frame clones and misses some; the assay was immunoSEQ multiplex PCR. Here the sample spans about 25,000 clones, about 90% being singletons. This specimen was peripheral blood, taken before any cancer treatment. The source is a male donor older than 55 with stage II squamous cell lung carcinoma.

V is TRBV11-2 and J is TRBJ2-2; no clear D gene. Trimming left V 0 bases short and J 4 bases short, with 9 bases between. Germline V CDR1 and CDR2: SGHAT, FQNNGV. The CDR3 is 15 residues long. CDR3 protein: CASSLEQISTGELFF. As DNA, the CDR3 is TGTGCCAGCAGCTTAGAACAAATTAGCACCGGGGAGCTGTTTTTT.

In regard to this clone: Different DNA sequences within this sample yield the same CDR3. V is TRBV9 and J is TRBJ1-6; TRBD1 might be the D (5 bases). Trimming left V 3 bases short and J 10 bases short, with 17 bases between. CDR3 size: 15 residues. The germline gives CDR1 SGDLS, CDR2 YYNGEE. This chain's CDR3 is CASSAAGRGNSPLHF. The DNA for the CDR3 is TGTGCCAGCAGCGCCGCTGGAAGGGGTAACTCACCCCTCCACTTT.

V usage is TRBV19 and J usage is TRBJ1-5; perhaps TRBD1 as D (6 bases). This CDR3 has 14 amino acids. CDR1 and CDR2 from the germline V gene are LNHDA and SQIVND (reference sequence). V dropped 5 bases and J dropped 4 bases, with 12 bases sitting between them. CDR3 protein: CASSEYTGNQPQHF. In DNA form, the CDR3 reads TGTGCCAGTAGTGAGTACACAGGGAATCAGCCCCAGCATTTT.

The genes are TRBV25-1 and TRBJ1-5; D unclear. V lost 11 bases, J lost 10 bases, and 21 bases lay in between. Per the germline V gene, CDR1 is MGHDK and CDR2 is SYGVNS. There are 13 residues in the CDR3. CDR3 bases: TGTGCCGCGAAGGACCGGGTTTTCTACCCCCAGCATTTT. It is translated as CAAKDRVFYPQHF.

V usage is TRBV7-2 and J usage is TRBJ1-1, with D perhaps matching TRBD1 (5 bases). CDR3 length: 13 residues. Trimming stripped 6 bases from V and 6 bases from J, with 14 bases between. The germline gives CDR1 SGHTA, CDR2 FQGNSA. The CDR3 spells CASSRDGFAEAFF. DNA of the CDR3: TGTGCCAGCAGTAGGGACGGATTTGCTGAAGCTTTCTTT.

This rearrangement joins TRBV2 to TRBJ1-2; D not resolved. CDR3 size: 15 residues. The germline gives CDR1 SNHLY, CDR2 FYNNEI. With 6 bases removed from V and 4 bases from J, the gap between germline ends came to 18 bases. The CDR3: CASRPDGAQSYGYTF. CDR3 DNA: TGTGCCAGCAGACCGGACGGAGCCCAATCCTATGGCTACACCTTC.

Remarks on this clone: One junction end disagrees with the germline gene, perhaps due to a read error. The V gene is TRBV28, the J gene TRBJ2-1, with D possibly matching TRBD1 (6 bases). This CDR3 has 12 residues. Germline V gene data show CDR1 as MDHEN and CDR2 as SYDVKM. The CDR3 is CASSSRGYFTLF. The CDR3 coding sequence is TGTGCCAGCAGTTCCAGGGGCTACTTCACTCTCTTC.

The chain employs TRBV2 and TRBJ1-2; D is unclear. The germline V gene has CDR1 SNHLY and CDR2 FYNNEI. This CDR3 has 11 amino acids. The V and J ends lost 6 bases and 7 bases respectively, with 9 bases between them. Written as DNA, the CDR3 is TGTGCCAGCAGGTGGGAGGTTGGCTACACCTTC. Its protein product is CASRWEVGYTF.

A single count supports this clone. This rearrangement joins TRBV7-2 to TRBJ2-7; D is unclear. Germline lookup yields CDR1 SGHTA and CDR2 FQGNSA. The length of the CDR3 is 14 residues. Trimming took 1 base from V and 0 from J, leaving 7 bases between them. Here the CDR3 DNA reads TGTGCCAGCAGCTTAGTCGGAAGCTCCTACGAGCAGTACTTC. The encoded protein is CASSLVGSSYEQYF.

The rearrangement uses TRBV18 and TRBJ1-2; D possibly corresponds to TRBD1 (6 bases). V was pared by 2 bases and J by 0 bases, with 16 bases between. Germline V gene lookup returns CDR1 KGHSH and CDR2 LQKENI. The CDR3 runs to 17 residues. The CDR3 DNA is TGTGCCAGCTCACCAGACGGCAGGGGTCTAACTAACTATGGCTACACCTTC. It translates to CASSPDGRGLTNYGYTF.